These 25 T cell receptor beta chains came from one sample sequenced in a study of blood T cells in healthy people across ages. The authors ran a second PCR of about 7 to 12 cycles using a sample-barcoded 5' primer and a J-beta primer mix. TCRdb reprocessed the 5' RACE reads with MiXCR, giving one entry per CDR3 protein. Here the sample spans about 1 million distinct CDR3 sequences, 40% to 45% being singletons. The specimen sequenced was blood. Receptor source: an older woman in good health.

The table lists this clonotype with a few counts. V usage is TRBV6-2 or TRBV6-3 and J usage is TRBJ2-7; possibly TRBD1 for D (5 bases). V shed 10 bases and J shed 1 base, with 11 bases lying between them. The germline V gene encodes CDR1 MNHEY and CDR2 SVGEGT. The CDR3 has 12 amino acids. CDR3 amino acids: CAISTVSYEQYF. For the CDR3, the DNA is TGTGCCATTTCGACAGTATCCTACGAGCAGTACTTC.

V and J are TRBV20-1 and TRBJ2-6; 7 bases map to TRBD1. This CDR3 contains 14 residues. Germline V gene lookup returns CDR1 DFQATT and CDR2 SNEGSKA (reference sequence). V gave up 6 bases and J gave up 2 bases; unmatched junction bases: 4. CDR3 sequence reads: CSAVDRAGANVLTF. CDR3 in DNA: TGCAGTGCCGTAGACAGGGCTGGGGCCAACGTCCTGACTTTC.

The CDR3 is CASSNLFGREAEEQYF. CDR3 coding DNA: TGTGCCAGCAGTAACCTCTTTGGGCGGGAGGCTGAAGAGCAGTACTTC. The chain uses TRBV28 and TRBJ2-7; TRBD2 agrees at 8 bases. The CDR3 spans 16 residues. Germline V lookup: CDR1 MDHEN, CDR2 SYDVKM. J gave up 7 bases and V 5 bases, and 16 bases lay outside the gene matches.

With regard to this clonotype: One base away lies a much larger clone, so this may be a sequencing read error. The CDR3 region is CASSLDLIGHYDYTF. In DNA form, the CDR3 reads TGTGCCAGCAGCTTAGATCTAATAGGACACTATGACTACACCTTC. The chain is built from TRBV11-2 and TRBJ1-2; weak D call: TRBD1 (5 bases). From germline, CDR1 is SGHAT and CDR2 FQNNGV. There are 15 residues in the CDR3.

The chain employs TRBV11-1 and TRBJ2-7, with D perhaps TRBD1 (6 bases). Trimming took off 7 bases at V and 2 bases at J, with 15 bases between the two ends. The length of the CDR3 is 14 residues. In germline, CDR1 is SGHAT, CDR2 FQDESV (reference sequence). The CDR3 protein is CASTSLDRTYEQYF. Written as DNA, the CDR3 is TGTGCCAGCACCTCACTAGACAGGACCTACGAGCAGTACTTC.

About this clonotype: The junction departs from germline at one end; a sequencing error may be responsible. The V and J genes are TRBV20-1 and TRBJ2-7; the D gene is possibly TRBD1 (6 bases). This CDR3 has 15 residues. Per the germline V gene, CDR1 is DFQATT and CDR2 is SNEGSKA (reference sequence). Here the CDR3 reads CSASLPGTLFYEQYF. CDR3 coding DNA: TGCAGTGCTAGCCTTCCCGGGACACTCTTCTACGAACAGTACTTC.

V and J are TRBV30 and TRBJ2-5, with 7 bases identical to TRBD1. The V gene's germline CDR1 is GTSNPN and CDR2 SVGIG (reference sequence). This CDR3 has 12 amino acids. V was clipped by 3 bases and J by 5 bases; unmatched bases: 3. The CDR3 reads CAWSDRDETQYF. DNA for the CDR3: TGTGCCTGGAGCGACAGGGATGAGACCCAGTACTTC. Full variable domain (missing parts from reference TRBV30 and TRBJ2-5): SQTIHQWPATLVQPVGSPLSLECTVEGTSNPNLYWYRQAAGRGLQLLFYSVGIGQISSEVPQNLSASRPQDRQFILSSKKLLLSDSGFYLCAWSDRDETQYFGPGTRLLVL.

CDR3 sequence: CASSLEPSSYNEQFF. Written as DNA, the CDR3 is TGCGCCAGCAGCTTGGAACCCAGCTCCTACAATGAGCAGTTCTTC. This chain joins TRBV5-1 and TRBJ2-1; unclear D gene. Germline CDR1 reads SGHRS; CDR2 reads YFSETQ. The CDR3 has 15 residues. The ends were cut back, 0 bases at V and 0 bases at J, with 7 bases in the middle.

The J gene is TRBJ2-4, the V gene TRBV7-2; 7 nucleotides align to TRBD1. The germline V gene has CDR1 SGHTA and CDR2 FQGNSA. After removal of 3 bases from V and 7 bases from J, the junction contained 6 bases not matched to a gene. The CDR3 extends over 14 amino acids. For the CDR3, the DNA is TGTGCCAGCAGCTTGAGAGGGGGCGGGAACATTCAGTACTTC. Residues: CASSLRGGGNIQYF.

Here the CDR3 DNA reads TGTGCCAGCAACCTAGGAGGTCCCAGAGAGACCCAGTACTTC. Its protein is CASNLGGPRETQYF. The rearrangement links TRBV7-9 to TRBJ2-5; possible D gene TRBD2, 5 bases. There are 14 residues in the CDR3. V was pared by 7 bases and J by 4 bases, with 16 bases between. Germline loops: CDR1 SEHNR, CDR2 FQNEAQ (reference sequence).

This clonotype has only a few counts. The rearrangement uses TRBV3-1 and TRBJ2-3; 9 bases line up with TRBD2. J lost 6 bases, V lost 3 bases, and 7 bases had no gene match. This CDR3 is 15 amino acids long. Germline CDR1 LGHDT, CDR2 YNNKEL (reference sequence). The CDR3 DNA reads TGTGCCAGCAGCCAGATTGGGACTAGCATCGATACGCAGTATTTT. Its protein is CASSQIGTSIDTQYF.

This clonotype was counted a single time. CDR3 amino acids: CASSSRRQDLDEQFF. The CDR3 DNA sequence: TGTGCCAGCAGTTCCCGCAGGCAGGACCTCGATGAGCAGTTCTTC. This sequence joins TRBV12-3 or TRBV12-4 and TRBJ2-1; D gene uncertain. This CDR3 has 15 residues. Trimming removed 4 bases at V and 8 bases at J, with 18 bases between.

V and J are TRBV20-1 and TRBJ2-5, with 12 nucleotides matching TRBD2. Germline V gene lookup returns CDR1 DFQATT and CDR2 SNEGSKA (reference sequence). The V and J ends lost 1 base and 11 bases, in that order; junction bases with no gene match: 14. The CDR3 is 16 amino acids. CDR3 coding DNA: TGCAGTGCTAGAGCCCGACTAGCGGGAGCCAGAAGGGAGCAGTACTTC. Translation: CSARARLAGARREQYF.

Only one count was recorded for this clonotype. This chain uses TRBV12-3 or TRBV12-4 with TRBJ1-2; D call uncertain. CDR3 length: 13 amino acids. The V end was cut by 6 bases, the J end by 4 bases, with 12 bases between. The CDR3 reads CASRIGSTYGYTF. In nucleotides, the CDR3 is TGTGCCAGCAGAATAGGCTCCACCTATGGCTACACCTTC.

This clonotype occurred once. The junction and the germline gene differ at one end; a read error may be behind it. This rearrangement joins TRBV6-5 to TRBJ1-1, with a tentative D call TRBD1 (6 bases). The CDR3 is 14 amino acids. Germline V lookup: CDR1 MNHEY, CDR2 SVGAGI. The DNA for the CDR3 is TGTGCCAGCAGTTACTCGGGGGCTTGGACTGCAGCTTTCTTT. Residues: CASSYSGAWTAAFF.

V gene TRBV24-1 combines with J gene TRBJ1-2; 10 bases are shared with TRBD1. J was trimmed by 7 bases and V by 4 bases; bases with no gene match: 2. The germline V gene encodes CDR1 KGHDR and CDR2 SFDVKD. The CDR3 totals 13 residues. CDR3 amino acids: CATSDGQGGGYTF. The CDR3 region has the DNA TGTGCCACCAGTGACGGACAGGGGGGTGGCTACACCTTC.

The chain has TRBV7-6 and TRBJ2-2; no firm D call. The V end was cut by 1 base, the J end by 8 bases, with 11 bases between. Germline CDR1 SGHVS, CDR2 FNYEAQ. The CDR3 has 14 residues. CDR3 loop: CASSLVSGHGELFF. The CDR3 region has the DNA TGTGCCAGCAGCTTAGTTTCAGGCCATGGGGAGCTGTTTTTT.

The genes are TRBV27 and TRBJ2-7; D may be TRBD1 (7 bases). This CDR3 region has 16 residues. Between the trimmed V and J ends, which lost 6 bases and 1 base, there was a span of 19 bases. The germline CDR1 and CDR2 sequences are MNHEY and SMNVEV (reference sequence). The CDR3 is CASSPSSGDSSYEQYF. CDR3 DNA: TGTGCCAGCAGCCCCTCCTCGGGGGACAGTTCCTACGAGCAGTACTTC.

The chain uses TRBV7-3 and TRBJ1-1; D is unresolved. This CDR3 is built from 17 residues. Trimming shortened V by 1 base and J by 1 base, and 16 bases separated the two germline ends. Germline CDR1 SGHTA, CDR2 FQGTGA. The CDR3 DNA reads TGTGCCAGCAGCTTAATCCCCGGGCCTTCTTCGAACACTGAAGCTTTCTTT. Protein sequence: CASSLIPGPSSNTEAFF.

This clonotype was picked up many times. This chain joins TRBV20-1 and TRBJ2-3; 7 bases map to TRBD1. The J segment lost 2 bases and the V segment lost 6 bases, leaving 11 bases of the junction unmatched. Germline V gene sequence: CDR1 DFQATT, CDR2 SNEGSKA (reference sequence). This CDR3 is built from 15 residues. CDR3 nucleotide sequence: TGCAGTGCCTGGGGGACAGCCCTCGCCACAGATACGCAGTATTTT. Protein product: CSAWGTALATDTQYF.

CDR3 bases: TGTGCCATCAACCTGGACAGGGACGGAGATGAGCAGTACTTC. This codes for CAINLDRDGDEQYF. The rearrangement links TRBV10-3 to TRBJ2-7; 8 bases are a match to TRBD1. Germline V gives CDR1 ENHRY, CDR2 SYGVKD. V trimming: 7 bases; J trimming: 7 bases; junction bases outside the gene matches: 12. The CDR3 consists of 14 residues.

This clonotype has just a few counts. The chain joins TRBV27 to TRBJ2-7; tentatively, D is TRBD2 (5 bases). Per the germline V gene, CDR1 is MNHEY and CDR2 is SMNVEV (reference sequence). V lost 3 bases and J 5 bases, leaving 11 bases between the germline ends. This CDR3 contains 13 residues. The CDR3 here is CASSFRLLDEQYF. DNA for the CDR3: TGTGCCAGCAGTTTTCGCCTACTAGACGAGCAGTACTTC.

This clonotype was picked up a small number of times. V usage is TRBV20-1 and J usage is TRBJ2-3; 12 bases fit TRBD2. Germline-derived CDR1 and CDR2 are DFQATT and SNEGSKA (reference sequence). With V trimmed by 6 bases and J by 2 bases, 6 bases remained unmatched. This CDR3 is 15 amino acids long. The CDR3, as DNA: TGCAGTGCACCGACTAGCGGGAGTTTCACAGATACGCAGTATTTT. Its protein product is CSAPTSGSFTDTQYF.

CDR3 sequence: CSARPHLGQTVSYEQYF. CDR3 in DNA: TGCAGTGCTAGGCCCCACCTAGGACAGACAGTCTCCTACGAGCAGTACTTC. J is TRBJ2-7 and V is TRBV20-1, with D possibly matching TRBD1 (6 bases). The germline gives CDR1 DFQATT, CDR2 SNEGSKA (reference sequence). V was cut by 3 bases and J by 0 bases, with 21 bases left in between. This CDR3 contains 17 residues.

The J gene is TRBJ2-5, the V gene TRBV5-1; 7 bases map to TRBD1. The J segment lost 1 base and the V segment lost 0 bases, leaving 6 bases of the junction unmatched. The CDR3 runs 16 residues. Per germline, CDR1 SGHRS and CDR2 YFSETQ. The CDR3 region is CASSLGRDSVQETQYF. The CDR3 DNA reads TGCGCCAGCAGCTTGGGCCGGGACAGTGTCCAAGAGACCCAGTACTTC.